The entry below describes one T cell receptor (beta chain). Its antigen is not identified. The record originates from a study of CD8 T cells in ankylosing spondylitis. Whole-study findings and limits: Clones tied to disease were said to be significantly enriched in matched ankylosing spondylitis synovial fluid. Some motif variants had been reported before (in reactive arthritis synovial fluid and blood).

Quantitative barcoded 5'-RACE was used to prepare TCR beta libraries. TCRdb re-analysed the 5' RACE reads in MiXCR, keeping a single row per CDR3 protein. In the table there are 300,000 to 350,000 distinct CDR3 sequences, around 21% of which are singletons. The CDR3 consists of 12 residues. The V gene lost 3 bases and the J gene lost 4 bases, with 9 bases spanning the gap. Looked up from germline, CDR1 is DFQATT and CDR2 is SNEGSKA (reference sequence). The rearrangement uses TRBV20-1 and TRBJ1-2, with D possibly matching TRBD1 (6 bases). The TCR originated in a female donor with ankylosing spondylitis or in good health (not recorded which). Sequencing used blood, either unsorted or a sorted T cell fraction (not recorded which). DNA of the CDR3: TGCAGTGCTAGCCCCAGGGGCTATGGCTACACCTTC. Translating it yields CSASPRGYGYTF.